The entry below describes one T cell receptor (beta chain). The data derive from a study of blood T cell repertoires in COVID-19. Study at large: The study drew acute and convalescent COVID-19 samples from the United States, Italy and Spain.

Participants reported their clinical history, and cohort assignment relied on those reports. The CDR3 is made up of 16 amino acids. Per the germline V gene, CDR1 is LNHDA and CDR2 is SQIVND (reference sequence). Trimming cost V 7 bases and J 8 bases, with 21 bases left between them. Method: immunoSEQ multiplex PCR; TCRdb's copy keeps in-frame clones and lacks some. This table has about 300,000 clones, 89% appearing once. This receptor was obtained from a man aged 55 to 70 who had recovered from COVID-19. Source material: PBMCs or T cells enriched from blood (not recorded which). The genes are TRBV19 and TRBJ1-6; no firm D call. Here the CDR3 reads CASNRRLGRADSPLHF. The CDR3, as DNA: TGTGCCAGTAACCGACGTCTAGGGCGGGCGGATTCACCCCTCCACTTT. Full variable domain (remainder filled in from reference TRBV19 and TRBJ1-6): DGGITQSPKYLFRKEGQNVTLSCEQNLNHDAMYWYRQDPGQGLRLIYYSQIVNDFQKGDIAEGYSVSREKKESFPLTVTSAQKNPTAFYLCASNRRLGRADSPLHFGNGTRLTVT.